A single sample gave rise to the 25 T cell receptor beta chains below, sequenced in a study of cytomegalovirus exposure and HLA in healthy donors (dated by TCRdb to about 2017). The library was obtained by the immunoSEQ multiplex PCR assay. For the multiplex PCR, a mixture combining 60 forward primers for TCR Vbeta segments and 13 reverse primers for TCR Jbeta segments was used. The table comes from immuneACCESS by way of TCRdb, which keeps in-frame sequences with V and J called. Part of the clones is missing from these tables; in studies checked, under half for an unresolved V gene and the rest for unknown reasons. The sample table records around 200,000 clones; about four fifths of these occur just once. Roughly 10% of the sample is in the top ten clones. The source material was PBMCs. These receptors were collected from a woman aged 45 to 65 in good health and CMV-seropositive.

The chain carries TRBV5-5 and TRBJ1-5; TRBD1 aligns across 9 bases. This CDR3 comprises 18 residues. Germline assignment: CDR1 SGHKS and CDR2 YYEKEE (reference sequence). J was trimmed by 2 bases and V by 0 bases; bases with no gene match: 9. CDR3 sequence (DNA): TGTGCCAGCAGCTTGGCCCCGGGACAGGGTATTGGCAATCAGCCCCAGCATTTT. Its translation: CASSLAPGQGIGNQPQHF.

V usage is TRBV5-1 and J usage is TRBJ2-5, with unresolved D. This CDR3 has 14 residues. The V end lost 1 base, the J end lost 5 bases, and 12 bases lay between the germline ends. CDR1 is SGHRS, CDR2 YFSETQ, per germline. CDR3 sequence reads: CASSLSAAPETQYF. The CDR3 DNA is TGCGCCAGCAGCTTGAGTGCAGCGCCGGAGACCCAGTACTTC.

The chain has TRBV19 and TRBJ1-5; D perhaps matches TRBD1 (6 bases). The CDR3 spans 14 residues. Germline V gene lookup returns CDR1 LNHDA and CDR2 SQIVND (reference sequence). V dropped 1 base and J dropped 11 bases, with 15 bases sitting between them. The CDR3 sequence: CASSIGQAALAQHF. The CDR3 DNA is TGTGCCAGTAGTATAGGACAGGCGGCCCTGGCCCAGCATTTT.

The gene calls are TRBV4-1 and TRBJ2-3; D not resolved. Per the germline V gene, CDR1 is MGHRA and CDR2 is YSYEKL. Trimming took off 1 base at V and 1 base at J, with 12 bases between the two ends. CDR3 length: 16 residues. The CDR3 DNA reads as TGCGCCAGCAGCCAAGTGGTGCTAGGAGGCACAGATACGCAGTATTTT. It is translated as CASSQVVLGGTDTQYF.

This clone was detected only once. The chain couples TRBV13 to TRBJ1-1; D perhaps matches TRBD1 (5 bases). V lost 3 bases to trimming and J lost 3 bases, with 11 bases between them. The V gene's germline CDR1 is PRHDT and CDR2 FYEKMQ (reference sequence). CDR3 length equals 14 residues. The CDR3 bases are TGTGCCAGCAGCTTGGGGGGTGGGGACACTGAAGCTTTCTTT. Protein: CASSLGGGDTEAFF.

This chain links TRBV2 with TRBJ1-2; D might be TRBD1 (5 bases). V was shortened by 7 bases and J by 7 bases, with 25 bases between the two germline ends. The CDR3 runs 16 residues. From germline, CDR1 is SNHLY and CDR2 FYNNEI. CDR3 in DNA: TGTGCCAGCAAAAGCACAGGCCCGATACTTGAGAGTGGCTACACCTTC. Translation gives CASKSTGPILESGYTF. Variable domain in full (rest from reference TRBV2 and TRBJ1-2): EPEVTQTPSHQVTQMGQEVILRCVPISNHLYFYWYRQILGQKVEFLVSFYNNEISEKSEIFDDQFSVERPDGSNFTLKIRSTKLEDSAMYFCASKSTGPILESGYTFGSGTRLTVV.

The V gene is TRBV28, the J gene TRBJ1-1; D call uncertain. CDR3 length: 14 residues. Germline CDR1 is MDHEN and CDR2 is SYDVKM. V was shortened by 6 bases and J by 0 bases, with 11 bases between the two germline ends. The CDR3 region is CASRPSGMNTEAFF. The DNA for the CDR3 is TGTGCCAGCAGGCCGTCAGGAATGAACACTGAAGCTTTCTTT.

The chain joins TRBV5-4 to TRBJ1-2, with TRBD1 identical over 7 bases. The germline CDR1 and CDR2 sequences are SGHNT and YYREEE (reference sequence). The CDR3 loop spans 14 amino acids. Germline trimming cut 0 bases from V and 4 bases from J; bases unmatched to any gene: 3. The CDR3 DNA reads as TGTGCCAGCAGCTTGGCCGACAGGGCCTATGGCTACACCTTC. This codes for CASSLADRAYGYTF.

CDR3 in DNA: TGTGCCAGCTCACCGGGACAGGGAGGGCAAGAGACCCAGTACTTC. It is translated as CASSPGQGGQETQYF. The chain links TRBV18 to TRBJ2-5; TRBD1 agrees at 9 bases. After removal of 3 bases from V and 2 bases from J, the junction contained 4 bases not matched to a gene. The CDR3 has 15 amino acids. Germline loops: CDR1 KGHSH, CDR2 LQKENI.

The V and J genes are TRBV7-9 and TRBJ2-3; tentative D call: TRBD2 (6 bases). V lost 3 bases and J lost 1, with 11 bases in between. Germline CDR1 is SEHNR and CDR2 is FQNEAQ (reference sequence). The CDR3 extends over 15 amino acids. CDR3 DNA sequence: TGTGCCAGCAGCTTGCTTGGAGGGCGCACAGATACGCAGTATTTT. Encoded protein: CASSLLGGRTDTQYF.

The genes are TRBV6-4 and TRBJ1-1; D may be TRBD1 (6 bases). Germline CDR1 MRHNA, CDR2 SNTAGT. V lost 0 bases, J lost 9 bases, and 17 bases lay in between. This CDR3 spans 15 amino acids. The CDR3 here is CASSDSSGDGDKAFF. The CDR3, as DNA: TGTGCCAGCAGTGACTCGAGCGGGGATGGGGACAAAGCTTTCTTT.

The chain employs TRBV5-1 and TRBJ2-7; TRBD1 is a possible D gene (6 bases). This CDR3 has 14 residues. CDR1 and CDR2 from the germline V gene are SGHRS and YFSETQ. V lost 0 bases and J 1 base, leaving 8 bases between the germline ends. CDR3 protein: CASSLGQESYEQYF. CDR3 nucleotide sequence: TGCGCCAGCAGCTTGGGACAGGAATCCTACGAGCAGTACTTC.

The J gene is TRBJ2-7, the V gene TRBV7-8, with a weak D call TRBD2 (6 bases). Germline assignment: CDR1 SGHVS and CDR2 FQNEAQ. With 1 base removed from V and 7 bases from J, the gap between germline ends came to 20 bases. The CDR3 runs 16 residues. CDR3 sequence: CASSLVGGGGTGEQYF. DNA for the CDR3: TGTGCCAGCAGCTTAGTCGGGGGTGGAGGGACGGGAGAGCAGTACTTC.

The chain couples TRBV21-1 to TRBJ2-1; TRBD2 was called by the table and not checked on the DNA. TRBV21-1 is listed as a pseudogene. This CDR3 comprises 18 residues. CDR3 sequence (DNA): TGTGCCAGCAGCAAAGTGGGCGGGGCCCCTAGCTCCTACAATGAGCAGTTCTTC. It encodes CASSKVGGAPSSYNEQFF.

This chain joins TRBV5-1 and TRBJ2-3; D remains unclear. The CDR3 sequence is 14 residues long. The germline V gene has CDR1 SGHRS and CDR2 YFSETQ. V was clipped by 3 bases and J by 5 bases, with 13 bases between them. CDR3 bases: TGCGCCAGCAGCTCTGACGCGAGGAGAGATACGCAGTATTTT. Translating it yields CASSSDARRDTQYF.

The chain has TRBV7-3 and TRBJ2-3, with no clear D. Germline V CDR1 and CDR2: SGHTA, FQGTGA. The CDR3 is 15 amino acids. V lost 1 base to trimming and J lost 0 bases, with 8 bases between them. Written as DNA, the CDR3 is TGTGCCAGCAGCTTAAAGGCGGATAGCACAGATACGCAGTATTTT. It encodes CASSLKADSTDTQYF.

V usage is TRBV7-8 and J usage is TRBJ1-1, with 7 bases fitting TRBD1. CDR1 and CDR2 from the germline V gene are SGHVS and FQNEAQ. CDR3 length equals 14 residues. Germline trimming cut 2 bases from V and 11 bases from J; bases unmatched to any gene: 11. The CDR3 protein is CASSLYAQGRGAFF. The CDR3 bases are TGTGCCAGCAGCTTATACGCACAGGGGCGGGGTGCTTTCTTT.

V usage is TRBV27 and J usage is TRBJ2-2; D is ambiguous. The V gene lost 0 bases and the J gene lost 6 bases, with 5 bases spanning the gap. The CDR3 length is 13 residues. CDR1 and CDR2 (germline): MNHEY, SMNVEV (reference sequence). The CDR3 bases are TGTGCCAGCAGTTTATCGTTCGCCGGGGAGCTGTTTTTT. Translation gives CASSLSFAGELFF.

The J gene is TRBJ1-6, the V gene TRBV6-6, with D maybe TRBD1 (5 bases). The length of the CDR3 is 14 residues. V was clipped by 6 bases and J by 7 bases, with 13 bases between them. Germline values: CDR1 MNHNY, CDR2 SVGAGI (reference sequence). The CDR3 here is CASSRDERNSPLHF. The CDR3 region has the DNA TGTGCCAGCAGCAGGGATGAAAGGAATTCACCCCTCCACTTT.

CDR3 sequence (DNA): TGTGCCAGCAGCAGGGGCAGTCTGAACACTGAAGCTTTCTTT. It yields the protein CASSRGSLNTEAFF. J is TRBJ1-1 and V is TRBV5-4; perhaps TRBD1 as D (5 bases). This CDR3 has 14 amino acids. V gave up 4 bases and J gave up 0 bases, with 10 bases separating them. CDR1 is SGHNT and CDR2 is YYREEE in the germline V gene (reference sequence).

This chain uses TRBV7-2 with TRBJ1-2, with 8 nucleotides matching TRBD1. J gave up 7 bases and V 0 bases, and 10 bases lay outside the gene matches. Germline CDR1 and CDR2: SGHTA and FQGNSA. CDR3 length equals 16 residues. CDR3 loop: CASSLAGQAPSFGYTF. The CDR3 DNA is TGTGCCAGCAGCTTAGCGGGACAGGCCCCCTCGTTTGGCTACACCTTC.

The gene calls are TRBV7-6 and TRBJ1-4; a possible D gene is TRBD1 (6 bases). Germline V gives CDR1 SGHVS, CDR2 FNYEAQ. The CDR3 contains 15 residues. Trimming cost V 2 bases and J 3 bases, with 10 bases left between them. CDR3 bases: TGTGCCAGCAGCTTACAGGGGCCAGCTAATGAAAAACTGTTTTTT. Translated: CASSLQGPANEKLFF.

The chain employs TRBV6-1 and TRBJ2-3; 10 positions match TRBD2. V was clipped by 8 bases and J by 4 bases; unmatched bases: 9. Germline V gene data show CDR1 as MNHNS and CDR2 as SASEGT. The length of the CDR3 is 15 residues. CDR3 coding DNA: TGTGCCAGCTCTTCAGAGCGGGGGGGGCCAGATACGCAGTATTTT. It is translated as CASSSERGGPDTQYF.

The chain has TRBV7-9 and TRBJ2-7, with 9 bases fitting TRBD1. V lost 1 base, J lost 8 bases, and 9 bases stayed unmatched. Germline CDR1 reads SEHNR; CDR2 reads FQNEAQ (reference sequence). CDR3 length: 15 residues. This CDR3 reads CASSLGHGDRDQQYF. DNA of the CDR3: TGTGCCAGCAGCTTAGGCCATGGGGACAGGGACCAGCAGTACTTC.

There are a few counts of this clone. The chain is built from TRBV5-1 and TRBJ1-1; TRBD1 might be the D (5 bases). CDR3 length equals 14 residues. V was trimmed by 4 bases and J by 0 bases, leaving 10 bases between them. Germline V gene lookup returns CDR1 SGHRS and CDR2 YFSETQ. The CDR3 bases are TGCGCCAGCAGCGAGGACACCATGAACACTGAAGCTTTCTTT. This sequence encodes CASSEDTMNTEAFF. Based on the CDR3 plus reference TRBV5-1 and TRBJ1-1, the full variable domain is KAGVTQTPRYLIKTRGQQVTLSCSPISGHRSVSWYQQTPGQGLQFLFEYFSETQRNKGNFPGRFSGRQFSNSRSEMNVSTLELGDSALYLCASSEDTMNTEAFFGQGTRLTVV.